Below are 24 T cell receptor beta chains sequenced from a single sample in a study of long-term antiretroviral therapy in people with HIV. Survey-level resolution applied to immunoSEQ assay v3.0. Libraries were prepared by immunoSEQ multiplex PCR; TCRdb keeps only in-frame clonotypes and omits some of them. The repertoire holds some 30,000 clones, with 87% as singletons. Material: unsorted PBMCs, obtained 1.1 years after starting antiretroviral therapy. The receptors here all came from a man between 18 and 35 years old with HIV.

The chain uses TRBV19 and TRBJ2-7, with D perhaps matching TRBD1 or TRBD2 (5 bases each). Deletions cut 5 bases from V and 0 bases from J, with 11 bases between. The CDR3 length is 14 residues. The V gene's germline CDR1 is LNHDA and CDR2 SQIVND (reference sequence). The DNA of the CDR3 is TGTGCCAGTAGTCTACGGGACGGCTCCTACGAGCAGTACTTC. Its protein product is CASSLRDGSYEQYF.

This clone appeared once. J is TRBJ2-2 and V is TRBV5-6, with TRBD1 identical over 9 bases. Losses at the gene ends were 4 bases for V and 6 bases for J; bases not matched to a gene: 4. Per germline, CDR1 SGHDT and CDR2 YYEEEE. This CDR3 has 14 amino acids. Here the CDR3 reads CASSRGTGSGELFF. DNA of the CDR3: TGTGCCAGCAGCAGAGGGACAGGGTCCGGGGAGCTGTTTTTT.

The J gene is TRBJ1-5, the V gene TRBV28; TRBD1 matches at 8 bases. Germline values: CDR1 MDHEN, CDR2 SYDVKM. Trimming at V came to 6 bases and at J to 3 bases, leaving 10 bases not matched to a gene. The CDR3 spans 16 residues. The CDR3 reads CASRSPGQGYNQPQHF. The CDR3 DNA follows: TGTGCCAGCAGGTCCCCCGGACAGGGCTACAATCAGCCCCAGCATTTT.

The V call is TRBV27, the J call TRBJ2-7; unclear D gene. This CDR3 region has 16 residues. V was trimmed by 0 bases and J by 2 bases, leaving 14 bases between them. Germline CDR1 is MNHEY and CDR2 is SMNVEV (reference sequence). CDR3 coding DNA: TGTGCCAGCAGTTTATCGGGCGGTCGTAAGGCCTACGAGCAGTACTTC. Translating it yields CASSLSGGRKAYEQYF.

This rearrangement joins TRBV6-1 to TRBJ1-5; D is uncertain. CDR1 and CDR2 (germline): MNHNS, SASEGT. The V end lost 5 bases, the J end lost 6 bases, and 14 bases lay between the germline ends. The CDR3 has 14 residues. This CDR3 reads CASSLGPHAQPQHF. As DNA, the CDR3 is TGTGCCAGCAGTCTTGGGCCGCACGCTCAGCCCCAGCATTTT.

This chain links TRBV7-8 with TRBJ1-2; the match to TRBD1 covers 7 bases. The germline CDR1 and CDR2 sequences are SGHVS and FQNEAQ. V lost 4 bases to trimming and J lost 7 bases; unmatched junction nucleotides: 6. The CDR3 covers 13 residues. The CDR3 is CASSSPGGGGYTF. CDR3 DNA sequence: TGTGCCAGCAGCTCCCCAGGGGGAGGTGGCTACACCTTC.

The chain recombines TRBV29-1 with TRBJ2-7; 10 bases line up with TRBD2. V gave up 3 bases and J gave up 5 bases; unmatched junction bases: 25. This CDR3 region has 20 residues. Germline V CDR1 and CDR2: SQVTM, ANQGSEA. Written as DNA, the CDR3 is TGCAGCGTTGAGGGGATTTGGGACGCCAACGCAGCGGGAGGGCCCGACGAGCAGTACTTC. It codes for CSVEGIWDANAAGGPDEQYF.

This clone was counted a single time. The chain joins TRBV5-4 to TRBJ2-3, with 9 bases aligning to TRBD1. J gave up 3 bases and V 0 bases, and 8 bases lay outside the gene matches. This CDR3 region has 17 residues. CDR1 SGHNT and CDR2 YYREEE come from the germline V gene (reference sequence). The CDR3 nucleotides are TGTGCCAGCAGCTTGGGTCTTCCTGGGACAGGGACAGATACGCAGTATTTT. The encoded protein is CASSLGLPGTGTDTQYF.

CDR3 coding DNA: TGTGCCAGCAGCGAAGGGCCCACGCAGTATTTT. It is translated as CASSEGPTQYF. The V call is TRBV9, the J call TRBJ2-3, with no clear D. Trimming pared 3 bases from V and 9 bases from J, leaving 8 bases between. Germline CDR1 and CDR2: SGDLS and YYNGEE. The CDR3 is made up of 11 amino acids.

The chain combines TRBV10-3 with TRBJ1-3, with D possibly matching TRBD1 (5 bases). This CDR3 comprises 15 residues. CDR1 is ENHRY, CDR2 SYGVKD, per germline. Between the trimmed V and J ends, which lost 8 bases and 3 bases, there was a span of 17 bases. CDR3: CAIRGEEGYGNTIYF. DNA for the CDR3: TGTGCCATCCGAGGGGAGGAGGGCTATGGAAACACCATATATTTT.

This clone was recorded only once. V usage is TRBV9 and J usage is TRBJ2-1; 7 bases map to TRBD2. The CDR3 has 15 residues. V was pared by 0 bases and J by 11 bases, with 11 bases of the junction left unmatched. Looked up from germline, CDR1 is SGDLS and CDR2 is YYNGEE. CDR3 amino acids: CASSVGGRGGSKQFF. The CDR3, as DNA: TGTGCCAGCAGCGTAGGCGGGAGAGGCGGCTCGAAGCAGTTCTTC. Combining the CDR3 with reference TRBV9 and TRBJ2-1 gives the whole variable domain DSGVTQTPKHLITATGQRVTLRCSPRSGDLSVYWYQQSLDQGLQFLIQYYNGEERAKGNILERFSAQQFPDLHSELNLSSLELGDSALYFCASSVGGRGGSKQFFGPGTRLTVL.

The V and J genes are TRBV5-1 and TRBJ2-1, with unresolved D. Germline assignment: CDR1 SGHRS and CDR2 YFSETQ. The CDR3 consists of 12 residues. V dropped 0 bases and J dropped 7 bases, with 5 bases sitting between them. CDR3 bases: TGCGCCAGCAGCTTGGGTGGGAATGAGCAGTTCTTC. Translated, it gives CASSLGGNEQFF.

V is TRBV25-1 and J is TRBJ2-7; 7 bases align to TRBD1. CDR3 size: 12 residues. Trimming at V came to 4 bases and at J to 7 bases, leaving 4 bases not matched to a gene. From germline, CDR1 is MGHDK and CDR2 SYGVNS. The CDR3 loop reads CASSVYRGEQYF. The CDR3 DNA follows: TGTGCCAGCAGTGTCTACAGGGGTGAGCAGTACTTC.

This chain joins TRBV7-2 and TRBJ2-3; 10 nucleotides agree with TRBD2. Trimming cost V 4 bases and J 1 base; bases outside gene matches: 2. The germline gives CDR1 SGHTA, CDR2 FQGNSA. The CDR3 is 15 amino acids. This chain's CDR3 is CASSSTSGGTDTQYF. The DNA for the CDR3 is TGTGCCAGCAGCTCAACTAGCGGGGGCACAGATACGCAGTATTTT.

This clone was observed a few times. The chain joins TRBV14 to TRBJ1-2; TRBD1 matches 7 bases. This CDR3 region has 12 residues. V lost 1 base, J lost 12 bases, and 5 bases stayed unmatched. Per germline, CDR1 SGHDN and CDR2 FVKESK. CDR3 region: CASSQGYGTDTF. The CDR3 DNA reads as TGTGCCAGCAGCCAAGGGTACGGGACAGACACCTTC. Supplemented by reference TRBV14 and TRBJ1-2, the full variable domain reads EAGVTQFPSHSVIEKGQTVTLRCDPISGHDNLYWYRRVMGKEIKFLLHFVKESKQDESGMPNNRFLAERTGGTYSTLKVQPAELEDSGVYFCASSQGYGTDTFGSGTRLTVV.

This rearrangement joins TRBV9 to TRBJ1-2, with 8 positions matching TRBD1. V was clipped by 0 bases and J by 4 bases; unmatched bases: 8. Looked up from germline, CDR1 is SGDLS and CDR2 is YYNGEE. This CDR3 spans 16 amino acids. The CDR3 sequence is CASSVDRQGNLYGYTF. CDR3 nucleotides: TGTGCCAGCAGCGTAGACCGACAGGGGAACCTCTATGGCTACACCTTC.

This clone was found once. CDR3 sequence: CASSVGTAQETQYF. In nucleotides, the CDR3 is TGTGCCAGCAGCGTAGGTACAGCCCAAGAGACCCAGTACTTC. V and J are TRBV9 and TRBJ2-5; no reliable D call. The V gene's germline CDR1 is SGDLS and CDR2 YYNGEE. V gave up 0 bases and J gave up 1 base, with 7 bases separating them. The CDR3 is 14 amino acids. The complete variable domain, with remaining parts taken from reference TRBV9 and TRBJ2-5, reads DSGVTQTPKHLITATGQRVTLRCSPRSGDLSVYWYQQSLDQGLQFLIQYYNGEERAKGNILERFSAQQFPDLHSELNLSSLELGDSALYFCASSVGTAQETQYFGPGTRLLVL.

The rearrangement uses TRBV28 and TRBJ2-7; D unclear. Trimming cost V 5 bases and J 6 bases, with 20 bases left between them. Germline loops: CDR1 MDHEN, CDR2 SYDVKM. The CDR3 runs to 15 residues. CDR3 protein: CASSLPSRHGGEQYF. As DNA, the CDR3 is TGTGCCAGCAGTCTACCTTCCCGGCACGGCGGCGAGCAGTACTTC.

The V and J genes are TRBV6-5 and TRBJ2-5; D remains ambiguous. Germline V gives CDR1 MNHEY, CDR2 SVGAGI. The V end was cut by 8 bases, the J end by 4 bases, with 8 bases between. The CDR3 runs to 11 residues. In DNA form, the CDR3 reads TGTGCCAGCGTCTGGCGAGAGACCCAGTACTTC. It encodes CASVWRETQYF.

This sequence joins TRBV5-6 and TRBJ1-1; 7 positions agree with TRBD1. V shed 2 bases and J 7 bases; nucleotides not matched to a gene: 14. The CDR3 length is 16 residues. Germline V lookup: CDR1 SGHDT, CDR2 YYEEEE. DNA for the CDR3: TGTGCCAGCAGCTTCGGGCTCCTATCGGGACAGCATGAAGCTTTCTTT. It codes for CASSFGLLSGQHEAFF.

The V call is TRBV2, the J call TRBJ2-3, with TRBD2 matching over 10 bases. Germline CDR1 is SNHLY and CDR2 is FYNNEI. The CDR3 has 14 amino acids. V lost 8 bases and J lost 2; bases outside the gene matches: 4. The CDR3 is CASGSGRDTDTQYF. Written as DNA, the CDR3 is TGTGCCAGCGGAAGCGGGAGGGACACAGATACGCAGTATTTT.

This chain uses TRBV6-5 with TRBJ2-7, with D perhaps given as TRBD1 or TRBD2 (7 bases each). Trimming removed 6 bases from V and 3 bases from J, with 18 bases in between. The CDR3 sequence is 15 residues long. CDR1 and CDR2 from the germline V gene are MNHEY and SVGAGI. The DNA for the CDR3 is TGTGCCAGCAGACCAGAGACAGGGAGGGTCTACGAGCAGTACTTC. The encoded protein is CASRPETGRVYEQYF.

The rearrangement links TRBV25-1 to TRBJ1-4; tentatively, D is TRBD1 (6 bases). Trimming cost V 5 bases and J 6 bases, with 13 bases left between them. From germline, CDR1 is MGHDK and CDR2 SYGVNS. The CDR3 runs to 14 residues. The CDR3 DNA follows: TGTGCCAGCAGTCTCTACAGGGACGATGAAAAACTGTTTTTT. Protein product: CASSLYRDDEKLFF.

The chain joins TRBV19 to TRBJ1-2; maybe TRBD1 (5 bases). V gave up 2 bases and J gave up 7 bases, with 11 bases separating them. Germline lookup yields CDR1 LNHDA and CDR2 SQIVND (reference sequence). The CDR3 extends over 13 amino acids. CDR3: CASSIPRAGGYTF. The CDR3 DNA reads TGTGCCAGTAGTATACCCAGGGCGGGTGGCTACACCTTC. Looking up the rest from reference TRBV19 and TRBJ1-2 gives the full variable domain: DGGITQSPKYLFRKEGQNVTLSCEQNLNHDAMYWYRQDPGQGLRLIYYSQIVNDFQKGDIAEGYSVSREKKESFPLTVTSAQKNPTAFYLCASSIPRAGGYTFGSGTRLTVV.